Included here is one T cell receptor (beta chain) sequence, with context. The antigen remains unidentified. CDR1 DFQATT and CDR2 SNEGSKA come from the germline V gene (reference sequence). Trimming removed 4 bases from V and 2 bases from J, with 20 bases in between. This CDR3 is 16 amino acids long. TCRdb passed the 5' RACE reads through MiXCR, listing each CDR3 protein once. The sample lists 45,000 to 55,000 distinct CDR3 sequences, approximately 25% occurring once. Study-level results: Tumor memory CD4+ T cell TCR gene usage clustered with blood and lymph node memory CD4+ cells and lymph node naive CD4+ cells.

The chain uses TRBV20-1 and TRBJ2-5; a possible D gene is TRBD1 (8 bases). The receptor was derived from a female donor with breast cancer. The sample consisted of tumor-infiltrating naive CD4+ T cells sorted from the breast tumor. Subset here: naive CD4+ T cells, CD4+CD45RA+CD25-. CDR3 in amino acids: CSATNRGGGLQETQYF. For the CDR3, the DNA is TGCAGTGCTACAAACAGGGGGGGTGGGTTACAAGAGACCCAGTACTTC.